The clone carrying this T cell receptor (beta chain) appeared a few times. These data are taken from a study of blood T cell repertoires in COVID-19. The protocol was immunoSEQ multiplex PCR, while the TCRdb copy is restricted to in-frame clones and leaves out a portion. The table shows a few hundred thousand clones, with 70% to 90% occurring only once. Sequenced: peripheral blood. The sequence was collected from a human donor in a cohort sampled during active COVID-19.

CDR3 nucleotide sequence: TGCGCCAGCAGACGAGGGGGCGTAAACACTGAAGCTTTCTTT. Protein product: CASRRGGVNTEAFF. This rearrangement joins TRBV5-1 to TRBJ1-1, with TRBD1 identical over 7 bases. This CDR3 is 14 amino acids long. The J segment lost 2 bases and the V segment lost 5 bases, leaving 6 bases of the junction unmatched. From germline, CDR1 is SGHRS and CDR2 YFSETQ.